One T cell receptor (beta chain) is described in this entry. As yet, its antigen is unknown. Vbeta (60) and Jbeta (13) primers were used in the PCR. The data were produced by immunoSEQ multiplex PCR, yet TCRdb's version contains in-frame clones alone and is incomplete. Counted here are more than 110,000 clones, 80% occurring once; the ten biggest clones make up over 2%. These data belong to a study of cytomegalovirus exposure and HLA in healthy donors. CDR3 length: 15 residues. CDR1 and CDR2 (germline): LNHNV, YYDKDF (reference sequence). The V gene lost 0 bases and the J gene lost 4 bases, with 11 bases spanning the gap. Overall study results and limits: Later work associated roughly 17,000 TCR beta sequences with HLA alleles at 0.05 false discovery rate. Earlier analysis yielded a pattern in which most TCR beta V segments were productive about 90% or about 30% of the time. Later examination showed HLA-associated TCR beta chains had greater clonal expansion than equally common others.

The specimen was PBMCs. The clonotype was recovered from a man aged 50 to 60 in good health and CMV-seronegative. The V and J genes are TRBV15 and TRBJ2-3, with D possibly matching TRBD2 (6 bases). CDR3 in DNA: TGTGCCACCAGCAGAGACCCGGGACTCGCAGATACGCAGTATTTT. Translating it yields CATSRDPGLADTQYF. Supplemented by reference TRBV15 and TRBJ2-3, the full variable domain reads DAMVIQNPRYQVTQFGKPVTLSCSQTLNHNVMYWYQQKSSQAPKLLFHYYDKDFNNEADTPDNFQSRRPNTSFCFLDIRSPGLGDTAMYLCATSRDPGLADTQYFGPGTRLTVL.